This TCR beta chain was recovered during a study of cytomegalovirus exposure and HLA in healthy donors. Across the whole study: About 85 million unique TCRs from HLA-typed donors were held in an early release of data.

The sample holds a few counts of this clone. The CDR3 loop spans 13 amino acids. Trimming removed 7 bases from V and 6 bases from J, with 18 bases in between. Germline V lookup: CDR1 SQVTM, CDR2 ANQGSEA. It was with 60 Vbeta and 13 Jbeta primers that the PCR ran. Data came from immunoSEQ multiplex PCR; TCRdb stores just in-frame clones and leaves some out. The sample includes around 200,000 clones, 77% of them seen just once. V and J are TRBV29-1 and TRBJ1-2, with a weak D call TRBD1 (6 bases). The receptor was derived from a woman in her sixties in good health and CMV-seropositive. The specimen was PBMCs. DNA for the CDR3: TGCAGCGCAAAGGACAGTCCTGGGGATGGCTACACCTTC. Its translation is CSAKDSPGDGYTF. Supplemented by reference TRBV29-1 and TRBJ1-2, the full variable domain reads SAVISQKPSRDICQRGTSLTIQCQVDSQVTMMFWYRQQPGQSLTLIATANQGSEATYESGFVIDKFPISRPNLTFSTLTVSNMSPEDSSIYLCSAKDSPGDGYTFGSGTRLTVV.